A single sample is the source of the 22 T cell receptor beta chains below, sequenced in a study of shared clonotypes between healthy human individuals. Here immunoSEQ multiplex PCR was the method, and the copy in TCRdb shows in-frame clones only, minus some. The profile shows a few hundred thousand clones, roughly 91% of them singletons. Sequenced input: memory CD8+ T cells sorted from blood. Indicated subset: CD45RO+ cells pooled with CCR7-negative TemRA cells. Source of these receptors: a man between 18 and 35 years old in good health.

On this clone itself: Other DNA sequences in the same sample also yield this CDR3. The genes are TRBV2 and TRBJ2-1, with TRBD1 matching over 7 bases. The CDR3 extends over 13 amino acids. The germline CDR1 and CDR2 sequences are SNHLY and FYNNEI. V trimming: 4 bases; J trimming: 5 bases; junction bases outside the gene matches: 2. The CDR3 reads CASSGQGNNEQFF. DNA for the CDR3: TGTGCCAGCAGTGGACAGGGAAACAATGAGCAGTTCTTC.

This clone occurred a few times. The chain has TRBV28 and TRBJ2-7, with TRBD2 identical over 8 bases. The CDR3 extends over 15 amino acids. Germline V lookup: CDR1 MDHEN, CDR2 SYDVKM. V was pared by 5 bases and J by 2 bases, with 8 bases of the junction left unmatched. In DNA, the CDR3 is TGTGCCAGCAGTCTGAGACCGGGACTAGCCTACGAGCAGTACTTC. It specifies CASSLRPGLAYEQYF.

The CDR3 here is CASSTHGVTNYGYTF. In nucleotides, the CDR3 is TGTGCCAGCAGTACACATGGGGTAACTAACTATGGCTACACCTTC. The chain joins TRBV14 to TRBJ1-2; D ambiguous. Trimming left V 6 bases short and J 0 bases short, with 14 bases between. The V gene's germline CDR1 is SGHDN and CDR2 FVKESK. CDR3 size: 15 residues.

This chain links TRBV7-9 with TRBJ2-1, with D perhaps TRBD2 (6 bases). This CDR3 has 14 residues. Germline CDR1 SEHNR, CDR2 FQNEAQ (reference sequence). Trimming shortened V by 3 bases and J by 0 bases, and 6 bases separated the two germline ends. The CDR3 sequence: CASSLRDSYNEQFF. The CDR3 DNA reads TGTGCCAGCAGCTTGCGGGACTCCTACAATGAGCAGTTCTTC.

V usage is TRBV10-3 and J usage is TRBJ2-7; TRBD2 matches 7 bases. CDR3 length: 14 residues. The V and J ends lost 10 bases and 4 bases, in that order; junction bases with no gene match: 13. CDR1 and CDR2 (germline): ENHRY, SYGVKD. This CDR3 reads CATSSGAQGYEQYF. For the CDR3, the DNA is TGTGCCACGTCGAGCGGGGCCCAGGGTTACGAGCAGTACTTC.

The chain uses TRBV27 and TRBJ2-2; a weak D match, TRBD1 (6 bases). The germline V gene encodes CDR1 MNHEY and CDR2 SMNVEV (reference sequence). V lost 5 bases and J lost 2, with 15 bases in between. The CDR3 covers 16 residues. Written as DNA, the CDR3 is TGTGCCAGCAGTACCCTGGACAGAGGAAACACCGGGGAGCTGTTTTTT. Translated, it gives CASSTLDRGNTGELFF.

This chain uses TRBV4-2 with TRBJ2-1; D remains unclear. The V end was cut by 4 bases, the J end by 4 bases, with 17 bases between. The CDR3 length is 16 residues. CDR1 and CDR2 from the germline V gene are LGHNA and YNFKEQ. The CDR3 sequence is CASSPRWGWPYNEQFF. The CDR3 coding sequence is TGTGCCAGCAGCCCAAGGTGGGGATGGCCTTACAATGAGCAGTTCTTC.

The V and J genes are TRBV20-1 and TRBJ1-2, with unresolved D. CDR3 length equals 11 residues. The germline CDR1 and CDR2 sequences are DFQATT and SNEGSKA (reference sequence). The DNA of the CDR3 is TGCAGGCCTCGAGGGAACTATGGCTACACCTTC. Amino acids: CRPRGNYGYTF.

The gene calls are TRBV11-2 and TRBJ2-3; 9 bases are shared with TRBD2. The germline V gene has CDR1 SGHAT and CDR2 FQNNGV. CDR3 size: 18 residues. The trim removed 6 bases at V and 4 bases at J, leaving 17 bases unmatched. The CDR3 sequence is CASSFRWSLAGEADTQYF. In DNA, the CDR3 is TGTGCCAGCAGTTTTAGGTGGTCTTTAGCGGGAGAGGCAGATACGCAGTATTTT. The variable domain in full, with the rest retrieved from reference TRBV11-2 and TRBJ2-3, is EAGVAQSPRYKIIEKRQSVAFWCNPISGHATLYWYQQILGQGPKLLIQFQNNGVVDDSQLPKDRFSAERLKGVDSTLKIQPAKLEDSAVYLCASSFRWSLAGEADTQYFGPGTRLTVL.

V usage is TRBV13 and J usage is TRBJ2-5; the match to TRBD2 covers 12 bases. CDR1 PRHDT and CDR2 FYEKMQ come from the germline V gene (reference sequence). The CDR3 loop spans 18 amino acids. V was clipped by 4 bases and J by 5 bases; unmatched bases: 14. CDR3 sequence (DNA): TGTGCCAGCAGCTCCCGACTAGCGGGGGCCCCTCCTCGGGAGACCCAGTACTTC. It codes for CASSSRLAGAPPRETQYF.

The gene calls are TRBV5-7 and TRBJ2-2; TRBD1 aligns across 7 bases. TRBV5-7 is known as an ORF, though its function is uncertain. The CDR3 sequence is 15 residues long. J lost 3 bases, V lost 2 bases, and 4 bases had no gene match. The CDR3 sequence is CASSFRGFYTGELFF. DNA of the CDR3: TGTGCCAGCAGCTTCAGGGGGTTTTACACCGGGGAGCTGTTTTTT.

The chain employs TRBV7-9 and TRBJ1-1; 9 bases are a match to TRBD1. V shed 3 bases, J shed 8 bases, and the junction held 10 bases outside the gene matches. Looked up from germline, CDR1 is SEHNR and CDR2 is FQNEAQ (reference sequence). The CDR3 loop spans 15 amino acids. CDR3 in DNA: TGTGCCAGCAGCTTTCCTCAACAGGGGGCCCTGGAAGCTTTCTTT. Its translation is CASSFPQQGALEAFF.

This chain uses TRBV27 with TRBJ2-7; D is perhaps TRBD2 (6 bases). From germline, CDR1 is MNHEY and CDR2 SMNVEV (reference sequence). This CDR3 region has 15 residues. V gave up 5 bases and J gave up 0 bases, with 14 bases separating them. The CDR3: CASSPNDGGSYEQYF. In nucleotides, the CDR3 is TGTGCCAGCAGTCCCAACGACGGGGGCTCCTACGAGCAGTACTTC.

The chain couples TRBV4-1 to TRBJ2-7; D may match TRBD1 or TRBD2 (6 bases each). Germline loops: CDR1 MGHRA, CDR2 YSYEKL. The V end was cut by 3 bases, the J end by 0 bases, with 15 bases between. CDR3 length equals 16 residues. The CDR3 nucleotides read TGCGCCAGCAGCCAGGAGGGGGTGGGCTACTCCTACGAGCAGTACTTC. Its protein product is CASSQEGVGYSYEQYF.

The chain carries TRBV9 and TRBJ2-2; D not certain. The CDR3 has 15 residues. Trimming left V 2 bases short and J 2 bases short, with 10 bases between. The V gene's germline CDR1 is SGDLS and CDR2 YYNGEE. The CDR3 nucleotides read TGTGCCAGCAGCGTGCAGCGCTTCAACACCGGGGAGCTGTTTTTT. Its translation is CASSVQRFNTGELFF.

This clone was seen only once. This sample includes further DNA sequences coding for the same CDR3. The genes are TRBV9 and TRBJ2-2; possibly TRBD1 or TRBD2 for D (6 bases each). The V and J ends lost 2 bases and 6 bases respectively, with 8 bases between them. CDR3 length: 13 residues. Germline lookup yields CDR1 SGDLS and CDR2 YYNGEE. Written as DNA, the CDR3 is TGTGCCAGCAGCGTGGGGGGCGCCGGGGAGCTGTTTTTT. Translation gives CASSVGGAGELFF.

The chain joins TRBV2 to TRBJ2-1; 7 bases are a match to TRBD2. With 4 bases clipped from V and 5 bases from J, the junction kept 8 bases outside the gene matches. Per the germline V gene, CDR1 is SNHLY and CDR2 is FYNNEI. The CDR3 consists of 15 residues. The CDR3 spells CASSVSLADNNEQFF. In nucleotides, the CDR3 is TGTGCCAGCAGTGTTAGTCTAGCGGATAACAATGAGCAGTTCTTC.

V usage is TRBV15 and J usage is TRBJ2-1; D uncertain. Germline CDR1 reads LNHNV; CDR2 reads YYDKDF (reference sequence). Trimming cost V 0 bases and J 8 bases, with 8 bases left between them. The CDR3 is 13 residues long. CDR3 nucleotide sequence: TGTGCCACCAGCAGAGAGTTTACCGATGAGCAGTTCTTC. Amino acid sequence: CATSREFTDEQFF.

CDR3 region: CASSLGDNEQFF. The CDR3 DNA reads as TGCGCCAGCAGCTTGGGGGACAATGAGCAGTTCTTC. This chain links TRBV5-1 with TRBJ2-1; D remains ambiguous. This CDR3 is built from 12 residues. With 0 bases removed from V and 5 bases from J, the gap between germline ends came to 3 bases. Germline-derived CDR1 and CDR2 are SGHRS and YFSETQ.

This clone was observed once. The CDR3 DNA reads as TGTGCCAGTTCGACGGGAGGTAATTCACCCCTCCACTTT. This codes for CASSTGGNSPLHF. The V and J genes are TRBV19 and TRBJ1-6, with D unresolved. The V end lost 8 bases, the J end lost 6 bases, and 11 bases lay between the germline ends. Germline CDR1 reads LNHDA; CDR2 reads SQIVND (reference sequence). This CDR3 is 13 amino acids long.

About this clone: It is unclear where the CDR3 begins or ends on the DNA, so no DNA is shown, and the CDR3 is as TCRdb lists it. Here the CDR3 reads CASSILGDNQPQHF. The rearrangement joins TRBV27 to TRBJ1-5. The germline gives CDR1 MNHEY, CDR2 SMNVEV (reference sequence). The CDR3 is made up of 14 amino acids, end residues included.

In nucleotides, the CDR3 is TGTGCCTGGGTGTCTGGGTACACTGAAGCTTTCTTT. As protein: CAWVSGYTEAFF. V and J are TRBV30 and TRBJ1-1; D gene ambiguous. The CDR3 is 12 amino acids. In germline, CDR1 is GTSNPN, CDR2 SVGIG (reference sequence). The germline V and J ends were trimmed by 5 bases and 3 bases, with 10 bases remaining between them.